This T cell receptor (beta chain) comes out of a study of low-dose radiotherapy and immunotherapy resistance in tumors. Study details: Cyclophosphamide infusions of 200 mg/m2 came every two weeks, one day before radiation-immunotherapy. Patients took aspirin (300 mg orally, daily) for four cycles beginning at cycle 1 day 1.

Time point defined: after trial treatment. The treatment was: LDRT plus nivolumab, ipilimumab, low-dose cyclophosphamide and aspirin (RACIN trial). Low-dose radiotherapy and low-dose cyclophosphamide, together with aspirin, ipilimumab and nivolumab, were given to donors. First-strand cDNA relied on TRAV- and TRBV-specific primers spanning alpha and beta chains. The PCR that amplified TCRs ran for approximately 18 cycles, relying on a constant-region primer and a V-primer adapter. Following isolation, mRNA was amplified via in vitro transcription. TCRdb passed the reads through MiXCR, listing each CDR3 protein once. The table includes under 95,000 distinct CDR3 sequences, less than 20% detected once. The sequence came from a male donor with prostate cancer. Sequencing was performed on PBMCs, taken after low-dose radiotherapy plus immunotherapy.

Here the CDR3 DNA reads TGTGCCAGTAGTATAGACAGGGGGGTGAGGAATGAGCAGTTCTTC. Protein product: CASSIDRGVRNEQFF. The chain carries TRBV19 and TRBJ2-1; tentative D call: TRBD1 (7 bases). The CDR3 is 15 residues long. CDR1 is LNHDA and CDR2 is SQIVND in the germline V gene (reference sequence). Between the trimmed V and J ends, which lost 0 bases and 7 bases, there was a span of 13 bases.